This passage covers 25 T cell receptor beta chains from one sample sequenced in a study of beta chain features in type 1 diabetes. Expressed TCRB transcripts were sequenced because the isolated RNA had all been reverse transcribed beforehand. Assay: immunoSEQ multiplex PCR; the TCRdb copy retains only in-frame clones and omits some. Of about 620,000 clones in the sample, around 16% are singletons; the top ten hold about 0.087%. The sample consisted of naive CD4+ T cells from blood. These TCRs come from a man aged 18-30 years in good health.

The V and J genes are TRBV28 and TRBJ1-2, with TRBD1 matching 10 bases. This CDR3 is 14 amino acids long. V trimming: 8 bases; J trimming: 5 bases; junction bases outside the gene matches: 8. Germline V lookup: CDR1 MDHEN, CDR2 SYDVKM. CDR3: CASLPGTGAYGYTF. The CDR3, as DNA: TGTGCCAGCCTACCCGGGACAGGGGCGTATGGCTACACCTTC.

The V and J genes are TRBV7-3 and TRBJ1-3; D is ambiguous. Trimming pared 5 bases from V and 0 bases from J, leaving 17 bases between. The CDR3 runs 17 residues. Germline loops: CDR1 SGHTA, CDR2 FQGTGA. The CDR3 DNA reads TGTGCCAGCAGCCCTCATCCATTAGGGAGCTCTGGAAACACCATATATTTT. Translated: CASSPHPLGSSGNTIYF.

The rearrangement links TRBV7-2 to TRBJ2-1, with TRBD1 identical over 7 bases. Germline CDR1 SGHTA, CDR2 FQGNSA. This CDR3 region has 16 residues. The V segment lost 5 bases and the J segment 0 bases; nucleotides outside the gene matches: 7. CDR3 DNA sequence: TGTGCCAGCAGCACTAGGGGGCAGAGCTCCTACAATGAGCAGTTCTTC. It codes for CASSTRGQSSYNEQFF.

V usage is TRBV9 and J usage is TRBJ2-7; TRBD2 aligns across 9 bases. There are 15 residues in the CDR3. V shed 3 bases and J 0 bases; nucleotides not matched to a gene: 4. CDR1 SGDLS and CDR2 YYNGEE come from the germline V gene. The CDR3 coding sequence is TGTGCCAGCAGCGCACTAGCGGGTTCCTCCTACGAGCAGTACTTC. Its translation is CASSALAGSSYEQYF.

This sequence joins TRBV7-3 and TRBJ1-2; 7 bases are shared with TRBD1. The CDR3 is made up of 16 amino acids. Germline trimming cut 6 bases from V and 3 bases from J; bases unmatched to any gene: 13. Germline V gene data show CDR1 as SGHTA and CDR2 as FQGTGA. The CDR3 region is CASRGTARQGDYGYTF. The CDR3 DNA sequence: TGTGCCAGCAGAGGGACAGCCCGCCAGGGAGACTATGGCTACACCTTC.

This clone showed up just a few times. The chain recombines TRBV4-1 with TRBJ2-1; 8 nucleotides line up with TRBD2. The CDR3 is 17 amino acids. V shed 4 bases, J shed 8 bases, and the junction held 16 bases outside the gene matches. From germline, CDR1 is MGHRA and CDR2 YSYEKL. The CDR3 nucleotides are TGCGCCAGCAGCCCTGGTGGCGGGAGGCGAAAAAGCGATGAGCAGTTCTTC. Translation gives CASSPGGGRRKSDEQFF.

This clone turned up a few times. The chain carries TRBV10-3 and TRBJ2-7, with TRBD1 matching 10 bases. The J segment lost 5 bases and the V segment lost 4 bases, leaving 8 bases of the junction unmatched. There are 15 residues in the CDR3. CDR1 is ENHRY and CDR2 is SYGVKD in the germline V gene. The CDR3 nucleotides read TGTGCCATCAGTGTCGCCATGACAGGGGGCCACGAGCAGTACTTC. Translating it yields CAISVAMTGGHEQYF.

The rearrangement links TRBV4-3 to TRBJ2-1; 9 bases are shared with TRBD1. V lost 4 bases to trimming and J lost 6 bases; unmatched junction nucleotides: 7. This CDR3 is built from 15 residues. Germline lookup yields CDR1 LGHNA and CDR2 YSLEER. The CDR3 coding sequence is TGCGCCAGCAGCCGCCCGGGACAGGGTGGCAATGAGCAGTTCTTC. Its protein is CASSRPGQGGNEQFF.

Only a few counts were recorded for this clone. This chain uses TRBV7-3 with TRBJ2-1; perhaps TRBD1 as D (7 bases). V lost 5 bases, J lost 6 bases, and 23 bases lay in between. The length of the CDR3 is 17 residues. The germline CDR1 and CDR2 sequences are SGHTA and FQGTGA. The chain's CDR3 is CASSQRENRQGGNEQFF. The CDR3 bases are TGTGCCAGCAGCCAAAGAGAAAACCGACAGGGAGGCAATGAGCAGTTCTTC.

This clone was counted a few times. The chain joins TRBV18 to TRBJ2-1; a weak D match, TRBD2 (5 bases). V was cut by 2 bases and J by 7 bases, with 12 bases left in between. Germline CDR1 KGHSH, CDR2 LQKENI. The CDR3 consists of 14 residues. CDR3 residues: CASSPTTGGNEQFF. For the CDR3, the DNA is TGTGCCAGCTCACCAACCACGGGCGGGAATGAGCAGTTCTTC.

This clone was seen only once. The V and J genes are TRBV9 and TRBJ2-7; 7 bases align to TRBD1. The CDR3 runs 12 residues. The germline gives CDR1 SGDLS, CDR2 YYNGEE. J gave up 7 bases and V 6 bases, and 7 bases lay outside the gene matches. CDR3 sequence: CASICRGWEQYF. CDR3 in DNA: TGTGCCAGCATTTGCAGGGGGTGGGAGCAGTACTTC.

Notes on this clone: This may be a read error: a much more frequent sequence differs by one nucleotide. The chain is built from TRBV11-2 and TRBJ1-5; D uncertain. Per germline, CDR1 SGHAT and CDR2 FQNNGV. This CDR3 contains 12 residues. The V end was cut by 3 bases, the J end by 4 bases, with 4 bases between. The CDR3 nucleotides are TGTGCCAGCAGCTTGGGGAATCAGCCCCAGCATTTT. Protein product: CASSLGNQPQHF.

The V and J genes are TRBV4-3 and TRBJ1-2, with 9 bases matching TRBD1. J was trimmed by 4 bases and V by 4 bases; bases with no gene match: 10. Germline V gene data show CDR1 as LGHNA and CDR2 as YSLEER. This CDR3 contains 16 residues. Here the CDR3 reads CASSRQTGGAFYGYTF. The CDR3 bases are TGCGCCAGCAGCCGCCAAACAGGGGGCGCTTTCTATGGCTACACCTTC.

The J gene is TRBJ2-7, the V gene TRBV13, with D perhaps being TRBD1 or TRBD2 (5 bases each). The CDR3 is 16 residues long. Germline assignment: CDR1 PRHDT and CDR2 FYEKMQ (reference sequence). V was shortened by 2 bases and J by 6 bases, with 20 bases between the two germline ends. CDR3 sequence: CASSLNPQRGSSEQYF. For the CDR3, the DNA is TGTGCCAGCAGCTTAAACCCACAGAGGGGATCTAGCGAGCAGTACTTC.

This clone has more than one count but fewer than ten. The rearrangement links TRBV6-5 to TRBJ1-2; TRBD1 matches 7 bases. The length of the CDR3 is 13 residues. CDR1 MNHEY and CDR2 SVGAGI come from the germline V gene. V lost 6 bases and J lost 8; bases outside the gene matches: 9. CDR3 region: CASRLGQVGGYTF. The CDR3 region has the DNA TGTGCCAGCAGACTAGGACAGGTGGGCGGCTACACCTTC.

In its sample, this clone was seen a few times. CDR3 residues: CASSFGQDTYGYTF. DNA of the CDR3: TGCGCCAGCAGCTTCGGACAGGATACCTATGGCTACACCTTC. The gene calls are TRBV5-1 and TRBJ1-2; 7 positions agree with TRBD1. Looked up from germline, CDR1 is SGHRS and CDR2 is YFSETQ. Germline trimming cut 2 bases from V and 4 bases from J; bases unmatched to any gene: 5. The CDR3 extends over 14 amino acids. Based on the CDR3 plus reference TRBV5-1 and TRBJ1-2, the full variable domain is KAGVTQTPRYLIKTRGQQVTLSCSPISGHRSVSWYQQTPGQGLQFLFEYFSETQRNKGNFPGRFSGRQFSNSRSEMNVSTLELGDSALYLCASSFGQDTYGYTFGSGTRLTVV.

The rearrangement uses TRBV2 and TRBJ1-1; D is undetermined. Germline assignment: CDR1 SNHLY and CDR2 FYNNEI. The CDR3 runs to 15 residues. With 2 bases removed from V and 5 bases from J, the gap between germline ends came to 15 bases. CDR3 nucleotides: TGTGCCAGCAGTGAAAAGCGCTTGGCGGGGACTGAAGCTTTCTTT. Amino acid sequence: CASSEKRLAGTEAFF.

This clone appeared a few times. This chain uses TRBV10-2 with TRBJ2-5; D remains ambiguous. V was clipped by 5 bases and J by 4 bases, with 8 bases between them. CDR3 length equals 12 residues. The germline V gene has CDR1 WSHSY and CDR2 SAAADI. CDR3 sequence reads: CASSRAIETQYF. The CDR3 DNA reads TGCGCCAGCAGTAGGGCGATAGAGACCCAGTACTTC.

The chain has TRBV28 and TRBJ1-4, with 7 bases lining up with TRBD1. After removal of 5 bases from V and 4 bases from J, the junction contained 19 bases not matched to a gene. The CDR3 consists of 19 residues. Germline V lookup: CDR1 MDHEN, CDR2 SYDVKM. The CDR3 region is CASSPPGVQGSPNNEKLFF. The CDR3 nucleotides read TGTGCCAGCAGTCCGCCTGGGGTACAGGGGAGCCCAAATAATGAAAAACTGTTTTTT.

The V and J genes are TRBV18 and TRBJ2-7, with 8 bases fitting TRBD2. CDR1 KGHSH and CDR2 LQKENI come from the germline V gene. The trim removed 4 bases at V and 0 bases at J, leaving 5 bases unmatched. The CDR3 runs 15 residues. Written as DNA, the CDR3 is TGTGCCAGCTCACGGACTAGCCTGGGCTCCTACGAGCAGTACTTC. It is translated as CASSRTSLGSYEQYF.

The genes are TRBV6-5 and TRBJ1-3; D ambiguous. V lost 4 bases, J lost 9 bases, and 13 bases lay in between. This CDR3 region has 13 residues. Germline CDR1 and CDR2: MNHEY and SVGAGI. The CDR3, as DNA: TGTGCCAGCAGTTTAGACGGAAGAAGCACCATATATTTT. This encodes CASSLDGRSTIYF.

The chain joins TRBV2 to TRBJ1-5, with no clear D. V was shortened by 4 bases and J by 3 bases, with 7 bases between the two germline ends. The V gene's germline CDR1 is SNHLY and CDR2 FYNNEI. This CDR3 contains 13 residues. This CDR3 is CASSGEINQPQHF. The DNA of the CDR3 is TGTGCCAGCAGTGGGGAGATCAATCAGCCCCAGCATTTT.

This clone appeared a few times. The gene calls are TRBV4-3 and TRBJ1-4; 7 nucleotides match TRBD1. Germline V gene data show CDR1 as LGHNA and CDR2 as YSLEER. The V gene end was trimmed by 1 base and the J gene end by 4 bases; junction bases not matched to a gene: 6. The CDR3 spans 16 residues. CDR3 coding DNA: TGCGCCAGCAGCCAAGGAGTGACAGGGAGTAATGAAAAACTGTTTTTT. Translating it yields CASSQGVTGSNEKLFF.

This clone showed up just a few times. V is TRBV28 and J is TRBJ1-6; a weak D match, TRBD1 (6 bases). V lost 3 bases, J lost 9 bases, and 15 bases lay in between. CDR3 length: 15 amino acids. Germline lookup yields CDR1 MDHEN and CDR2 SYDVKM. This CDR3 reads CASSLGQGWISPLHF. CDR3 DNA: TGTGCCAGCAGTTTGGGCCAGGGGTGGATTTCACCCCTCCACTTT.

The CDR3 here is CASSLGGGPPSYEQYF. The CDR3 nucleotides are TGTGCCAGCAGCTTAGGCGGGGGGCCTCCTTCCTACGAGCAGTACTTC. J is TRBJ2-7 and V is TRBV7-2; 8 bases fit TRBD2. Per germline, CDR1 SGHTA and CDR2 FQGNSA. This CDR3 region has 16 residues. Trimming took 1 base from V and 1 from J; bases not matched to a gene: 6.